This T cell receptor beta chain was documented in a study of blood T cells in healthy people across ages. Study observations and caveats: Compared with aged donors, long-lived donors showed fewer expanded clones, suggesting selection.

CDR3 size: 14 residues. Germline V gene data show CDR1 as SGHTA and CDR2 as FQGTGA. Trimming removed 0 bases at V and 9 bases at J, with 12 bases between. Regarding this clonotype: Its antigen is undetermined.

A J-beta primer mix and a sample-barcoded 5' primer were used in a second PCR of roughly 7 to 12 cycles. Every cDNA molecule bore a tag from a template-switch adaptor containing 12 random nucleotides. TCRdb fed the 5' RACE reads into MiXCR, producing one record per CDR3 protein. The sample holds about 680,000 distinct CDR3 sequences, over 45% seen once. This chain joins TRBV7-3 and TRBJ2-1; D call uncertain. The sequencing input was blood. This clonotype was sampled from an older woman in good health. The CDR3 here is CASSLTGSYGEQFF. In DNA form, the CDR3 reads TGTGCCAGCAGCTTAACGGGTAGCTACGGTGAGCAGTTCTTC. Based on the CDR3 plus reference TRBV7-3 and TRBJ2-1, the full variable domain is GAGVSQTPSNKVTEKGKYVELRCDPISGHTALYWYRQSLGQGPEFLIYFQGTGAADDSGLPNDRFFAVRPEGSVSTLKIQRTERGDSAVYLCASSLTGSYGEQFFGPGTRLTVL.